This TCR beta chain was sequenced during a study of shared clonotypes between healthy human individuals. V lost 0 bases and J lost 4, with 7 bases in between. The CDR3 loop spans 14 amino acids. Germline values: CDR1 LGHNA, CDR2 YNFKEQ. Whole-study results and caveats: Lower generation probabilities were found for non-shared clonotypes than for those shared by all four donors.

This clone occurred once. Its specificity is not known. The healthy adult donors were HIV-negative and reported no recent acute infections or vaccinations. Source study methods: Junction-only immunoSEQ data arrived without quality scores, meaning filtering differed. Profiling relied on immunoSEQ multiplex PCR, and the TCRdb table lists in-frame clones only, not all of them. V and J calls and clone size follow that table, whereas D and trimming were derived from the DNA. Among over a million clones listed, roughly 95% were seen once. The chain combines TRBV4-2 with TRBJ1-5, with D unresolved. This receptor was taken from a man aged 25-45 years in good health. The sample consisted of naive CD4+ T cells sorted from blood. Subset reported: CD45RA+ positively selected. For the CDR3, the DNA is TGTGCCAGCAGCCAAGATGCGGGGAATCAGCCCCAGCATTTT. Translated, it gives CASSQDAGNQPQHF.